The sequence of this TCR beta chain was determined in a study of blood T cells in healthy people across ages (dated by TCRdb to the mid-2010s). Study-level background: In model experiments, roughly one uniquely barcoded TCR beta cDNA molecule per two T cells was captured by template switching. Donors were grouped into four age groups: young (average 16 years), middle-aged (39), aged (around 60) and long-lived (approximately 81). To avoid experimental bias, donors of different ages were randomly spread across the sequencing lanes. The study analyzed two additional independent replicas of 1 million unique cDNA reads from the same blood draw for two donors, one aged 18 to 29 and one aged 80 or older. Using deep sequencing normalized with unique cDNA molecular identifiers, the study measured how TCR beta repertoire diversity changes with age. Findings and caveats that apply to the study as a whole: Estimates of total diversity from one million sequenced T cells were regarded as lower bounds and underestimates. Donor CMV infection status was unknown, potentially confounding age-related changes in expanded clonotypes. Conclusive comparison of naive and antigen-experienced compartments was prevented by the profiling of bulk unsorted PBMCs. Observed TCR beta diversity per million T cells fell roughly linearly with age, and a significant reduction was already apparent by age about 43. Compared with the aged group, the long-lived group had more naive CD4+ T cells, fewer expanded clones and increased TCR diversity, suggesting age selection. The percentage of naive T cells measured by flow cytometry correlated strongly with observed TCR beta diversity.

The CDR3 sequence holds 13 residues, the cysteine and phenylalanine included. Only the CDR3 DNA stays, 39 bases, in frame from base 1. The germline V gene (reference sequence) sets CDR1 to DFQATT and CDR2 to SNEGSKA. Ends trimmed: V by 1 base, J by 6 bases; bases unmatched to a gene: 4. Donors were under 40 systemically healthy Caucasian individuals from Russia aged roughly 6 to 90 years. Each donor gave approximately 10 milliliters of peripheral blood, collected into EDTA-treated Vacutainer tubes. Ficoll-Paque density-gradient centrifugation was used to isolate PBMCs, with at least 6.5 million per sample. Trizol reagent was used to extract total RNA from the PBMCs, yielding at least 6 micrograms per sample. Naive CD45RAhigh/CD27high T cell percentages were measured by flow cytometry on a PBMC aliquot from every donor. This clonotype was detected a few times. Its recognized antigen is unknown. No clone much larger than this one lies a single base away; base qualities are absent.

Preparation of the library involved 5' RACE. The listed sequencing device is Illumina HiSeq 2500. A second roughly 6 to 11 cycle PCR used a sample-barcoded 5' primer and a J-beta primer mix. A template-switch 5' adaptor carrying 12 random nucleotides introduced a unique molecular identifier onto each TCR beta cDNA molecule. Each sample yielded at least 3 million CDR3-containing paired-end reads. First-strand cDNA was synthesized from all RNA with the Mint cDNA synthesis kit, primed by a TRBC-specific oligonucleotide. All cDNA was treated with uracil-DNA glycosylase and then went through a first 18-cycle PCR with the universal primers M1SS and BC2_uni_R. The original methods were these. For normalization, 1 million high-quality reads were randomly selected from each sample, with every read carrying a distinct molecular identifier. Reads with shared molecular identifiers were discarded instead of being binned into consensus sequences. MiTCR, run with a Q25 quality threshold and the strictest error-elimination algorithm, handled CDR3 identification, clonotype clustering and error correction. Lower-bound total TCR beta diversity was estimated with a nonparametric unseen species model using Euler transformation. The public sequencing data were trimmed at Q25 with fastp and processed into clonotypes with MiXCR by TCRdb, which kept only in-frame beta chains. Merged by CDR3 protein, the rows form single entries marked with the most common genes and DNA. These V and J calls rely on TCRdb rather than the paper's analysis. The sample contains 660,000 or so distinct CDR3 sequences, under 65% of them found a single time. The ten largest account for roughly 34% of the sample.

Rearrangement joined TRBV20-1 to TRBJ2-3, and TRBD2 matches 7 of the central bases. Sequenced input: blood. This sequence was found in a man aged 55 to 70 in good health. The CDR3 in this case is CSARGGTIDTQYF. In nucleotide form, the sequence is TGCAGTGCTAGAGGGGGGACTATTGATACGCAGTATTTT.